Described below is a single T cell receptor (beta chain) sequence and its context. For each subset, genomic DNA was distributed in equal portions over several immunoSEQ plates. How the authors handled the data: ImmunoSEQ only sent back junction sequences with no quality scores, so filtering was done differently. The protocol was immunoSEQ multiplex PCR, while the TCRdb copy is restricted to in-frame clones and leaves out a portion. Clone size and the V and J calls come from that table; the DNA yielded D and trimming. The data hold 450,000 to 600,000 clones, with 79% observed a single time. The record originates from a study of shared clonotypes between healthy human individuals. V shed 4 bases, J shed 5 bases, and the junction held 6 bases outside the gene matches. Germline loops: CDR1 SNHLY, CDR2 FYNNEI. This CDR3 is built from 15 residues.

The genes are TRBV2 and TRBJ2-1, with 9 bases matching TRBD2. The sequencing sample was made of PBMCs. This clonotype originated in a woman in her 40s in good health. Some clones in this sample may be carry-over from other donors' samples. The CDR3 coding sequence is TGTGCCAGCAGTGTTGCGGGAGGGCCCAACAATGAGCAGTTCTTC. It translates to CASSVAGGPNNEQFF.